This TCR beta chain was identified during a study of blood T cell repertoires in COVID-19. Study-wide context: The study drew acute and convalescent COVID-19 samples from the United States, Italy and Spain. T cells, B-cell-depleted T cells, or PBMCs provided the cDNA or gDNA that served as material.

In the study's own analysis: Amplification from reference gene primers served as the basis for estimated nucleated cell counts. The data were produced by immunoSEQ multiplex PCR, yet TCRdb's version contains in-frame clones alone and is incomplete. The DNA gave D and trimming, while V, J and clone size come from that table. The sample contains 240,000 or so clones, 70% to 75% of which appear only once. Trimming removed 8 bases at V and 2 bases at J, with 10 bases between. Germline assignment: CDR1 LNHDA and CDR2 SQIVND (reference sequence). CDR3 length: 13 amino acids. The sequenced sample consisted of peripheral blood. V usage is TRBV19 and J usage is TRBJ1-3, with D hard to call. This clonotype was sampled from a woman of 80 years or more with acute or convalescent COVID-19. The CDR3 DNA follows: TGTGCCAGTCTCCGGTCTCCTGGAAACACCATATATTTT. As protein: CASLRSPGNTIYF.